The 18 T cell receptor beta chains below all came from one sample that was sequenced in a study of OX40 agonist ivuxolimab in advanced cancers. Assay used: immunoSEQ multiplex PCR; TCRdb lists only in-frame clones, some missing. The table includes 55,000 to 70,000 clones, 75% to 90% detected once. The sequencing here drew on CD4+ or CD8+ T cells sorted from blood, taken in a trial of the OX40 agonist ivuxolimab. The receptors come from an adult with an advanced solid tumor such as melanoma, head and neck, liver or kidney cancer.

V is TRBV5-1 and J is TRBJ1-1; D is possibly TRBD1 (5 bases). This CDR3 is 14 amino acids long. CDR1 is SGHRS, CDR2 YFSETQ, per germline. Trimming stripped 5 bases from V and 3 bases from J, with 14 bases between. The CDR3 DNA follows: TGCGCCAGCAGTGTCGGGCGGGGGGACACTGAAGCTTTCTTT. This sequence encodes CASSVGRGDTEAFF.

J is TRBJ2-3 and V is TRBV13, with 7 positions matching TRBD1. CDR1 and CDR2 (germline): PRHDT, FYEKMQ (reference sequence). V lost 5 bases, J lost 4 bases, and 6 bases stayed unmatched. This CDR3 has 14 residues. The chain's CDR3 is CASSRDRTADTQYF. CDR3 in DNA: TGTGCCAGCAGCCGGGACAGAACAGCAGATACGCAGTATTTT. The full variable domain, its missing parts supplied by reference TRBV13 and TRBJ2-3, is AAGVIQSPRHLIKEKRETATLKCYPIPRHDTVYWYQQGPGQDPQFLISFYEKMQSDKGSIPDRFSAQQFSDYHSELNMSSLELGDSALYFCASSRDRTADTQYFGPGTRLTVL.

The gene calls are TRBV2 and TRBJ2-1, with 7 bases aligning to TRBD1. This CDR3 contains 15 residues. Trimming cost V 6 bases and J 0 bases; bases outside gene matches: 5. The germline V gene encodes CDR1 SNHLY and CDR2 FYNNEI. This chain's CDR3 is CASRAGTASYNEQFF. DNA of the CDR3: TGTGCCAGCAGAGCCGGGACAGCCTCCTACAATGAGCAGTTCTTC. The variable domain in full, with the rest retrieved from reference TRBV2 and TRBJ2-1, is EPEVTQTPSHQVTQMGQEVILRCVPISNHLYFYWYRQILGQKVEFLVSFYNNEISEKSEIFDDQFSVERPDGSNFTLKIRSTKLEDSAMYFCASRAGTASYNEQFFGPGTRLTVL.

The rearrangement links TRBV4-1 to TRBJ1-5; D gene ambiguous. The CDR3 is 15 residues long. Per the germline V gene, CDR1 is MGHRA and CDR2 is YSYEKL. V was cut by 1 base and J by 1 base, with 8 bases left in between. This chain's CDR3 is CASSQAGGSNQPQHF. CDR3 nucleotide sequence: TGCGCCAGCAGCCAAGCAGGCGGAAGCAATCAGCCCCAGCATTTT.

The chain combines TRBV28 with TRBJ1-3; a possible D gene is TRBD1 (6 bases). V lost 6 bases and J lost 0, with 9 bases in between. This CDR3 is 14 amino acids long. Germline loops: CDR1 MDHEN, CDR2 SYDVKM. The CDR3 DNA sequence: TGTGCCAGCAGACAGGGTATCTCTGGAAACACCATATATTTT. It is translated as CASRQGISGNTIYF.

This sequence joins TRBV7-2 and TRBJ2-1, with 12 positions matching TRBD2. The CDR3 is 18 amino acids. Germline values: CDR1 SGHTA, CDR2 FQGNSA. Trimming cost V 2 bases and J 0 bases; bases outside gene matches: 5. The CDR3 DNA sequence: TGTGCCAGCAGCTTACAGGCTAGCGGGGGGGTCTCCTACAATGAGCAGTTCTTC. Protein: CASSLQASGGVSYNEQFF.

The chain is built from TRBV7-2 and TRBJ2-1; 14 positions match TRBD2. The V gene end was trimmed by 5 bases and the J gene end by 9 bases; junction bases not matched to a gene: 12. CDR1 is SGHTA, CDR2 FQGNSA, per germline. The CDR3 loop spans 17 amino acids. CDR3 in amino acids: CASSLPSGLAGAGEQFF. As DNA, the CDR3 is TGTGCCAGCAGCCTTCCCTCGGGACTAGCGGGAGCGGGTGAGCAGTTCTTC.

In DNA form, the CDR3 reads TGTGCCAGCAGCGCCGGCAGGGGGAATTCACCCCTCCACTTT. Its translation: CASSAGRGNSPLHF. V is TRBV9 and J is TRBJ1-6; TRBD1 matches at 7 bases. V lost 3 bases and J lost 7; bases outside the gene matches: 4. Per the germline V gene, CDR1 is SGDLS and CDR2 is YYNGEE. The CDR3 spans 14 residues.

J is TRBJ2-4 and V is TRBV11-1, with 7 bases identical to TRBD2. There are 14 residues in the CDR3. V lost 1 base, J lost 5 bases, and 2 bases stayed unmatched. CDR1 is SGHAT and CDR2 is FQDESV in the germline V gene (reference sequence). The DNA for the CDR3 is TGTGCCAGCAGCTTAGGGACTAGAGAAAACATTCAGTACTTC. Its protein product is CASSLGTRENIQYF. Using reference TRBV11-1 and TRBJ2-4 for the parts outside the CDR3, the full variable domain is EAEVAQSPRYKITEKSQAVAFWCDPISGHATLYWYRQILGQGPELLVQFQDESVVDDSQLPKDRFSAERLKGVDSTLKIQPAELGDSAMYLCASSLGTRENIQYFGAGTRLSVL.

The CDR3 DNA reads TGTGCCAGTAGTATTTTCCGGGGGGGCGGGTACGAGCAGTACTTC. Amino acid sequence: CASSIFRGGGYEQYF. The rearrangement joins TRBV19 to TRBJ2-7, with TRBD2 matching 8 bases. There are 15 residues in the CDR3. V shed 3 bases and J 4 bases; nucleotides not matched to a gene: 8. Germline-derived CDR1 and CDR2 are LNHDA and SQIVND (reference sequence).

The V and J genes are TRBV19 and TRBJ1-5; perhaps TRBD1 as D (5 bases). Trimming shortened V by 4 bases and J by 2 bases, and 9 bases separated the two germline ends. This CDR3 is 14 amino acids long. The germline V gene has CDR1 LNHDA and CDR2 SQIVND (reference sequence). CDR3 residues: CASSNQGGNQPQHF. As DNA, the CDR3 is TGTGCCAGTAGTAATCAGGGTGGCAATCAGCCCCAGCATTTT.

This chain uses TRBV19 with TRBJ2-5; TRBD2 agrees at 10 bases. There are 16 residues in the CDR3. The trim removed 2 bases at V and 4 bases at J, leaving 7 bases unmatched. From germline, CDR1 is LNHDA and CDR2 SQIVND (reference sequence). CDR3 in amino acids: CASSITQRLAGETQYF. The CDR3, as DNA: TGTGCCAGTAGTATAACCCAGAGACTAGCGGGAGAGACCCAGTACTTC.

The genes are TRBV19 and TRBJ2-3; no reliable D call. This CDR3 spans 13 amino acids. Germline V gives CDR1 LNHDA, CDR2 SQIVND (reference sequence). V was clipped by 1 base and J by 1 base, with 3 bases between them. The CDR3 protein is CASSIARTDTQYF. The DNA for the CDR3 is TGTGCCAGTAGTATAGCCCGCACAGATACGCAGTATTTT.

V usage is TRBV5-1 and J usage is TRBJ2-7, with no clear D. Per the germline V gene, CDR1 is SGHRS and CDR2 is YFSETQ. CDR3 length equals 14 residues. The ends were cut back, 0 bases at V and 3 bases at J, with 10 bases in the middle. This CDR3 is CASSLVTELYEQYF. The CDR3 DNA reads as TGCGCCAGCAGCTTGGTGACGGAACTCTACGAGCAGTACTTC.

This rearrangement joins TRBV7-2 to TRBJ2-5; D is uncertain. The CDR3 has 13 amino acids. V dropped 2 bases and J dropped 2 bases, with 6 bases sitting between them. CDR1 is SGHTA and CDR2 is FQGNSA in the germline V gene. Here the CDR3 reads CASSLQIQETQYF. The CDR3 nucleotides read TGTGCCAGCAGCTTACAAATTCAAGAGACCCAGTACTTC.

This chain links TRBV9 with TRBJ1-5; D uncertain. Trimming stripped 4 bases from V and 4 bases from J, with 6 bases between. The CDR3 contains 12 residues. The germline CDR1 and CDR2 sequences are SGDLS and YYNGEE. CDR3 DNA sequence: TGTGCCAGCAGCCCCCGAAATCAGCCCCAGCATTTT. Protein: CASSPRNQPQHF.

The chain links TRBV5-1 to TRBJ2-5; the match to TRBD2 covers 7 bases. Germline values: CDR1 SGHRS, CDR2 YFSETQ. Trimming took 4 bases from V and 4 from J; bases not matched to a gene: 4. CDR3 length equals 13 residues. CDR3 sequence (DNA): TGCGCCAGCAGCAGGACTAGAGGAGAGACCCAGTACTTC. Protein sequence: CASSRTRGETQYF.

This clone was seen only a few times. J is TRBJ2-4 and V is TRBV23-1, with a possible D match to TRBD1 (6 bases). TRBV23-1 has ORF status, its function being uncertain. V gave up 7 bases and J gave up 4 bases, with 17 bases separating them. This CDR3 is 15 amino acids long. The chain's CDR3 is CASTPSRGTKNIQYF. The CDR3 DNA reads TGCGCCAGCACCCCCTCGAGGGGGACAAAAAACATTCAGTACTTC.